The text below deals with one T cell receptor (beta chain). Clones were sequenced by immunoSEQ multiplex PCR, and TCRdb holds only the in-frame ones, with some missing. This sample has roughly 180,000 clones, with about nine tenths found just once. The CDR3 sequence is 14 residues long. Germline CDR1 and CDR2: MNHNS and SASEGT. V dropped 2 bases and J dropped 10; count of bases not matched to a gene: 5. These data belong to a study of blood T cell repertoires in COVID-19. On the study more broadly: The United States, Italy and Spain provided the acute and convalescent COVID-19 samples.

The receptor was isolated from a woman in her 30s who had recovered from COVID-19. This sequence joins TRBV6-1 and TRBJ1-6, with 7 bases fitting TRBD1. Sequencing was done on a sample of PBMCs or T cells enriched from blood (not recorded which). The CDR3 nucleotides read TGTGCCAGCAGTGAAAGGTCAGGGGGATCACCCCTCCACTTT. The encoded protein is CASSERSGGSPLHF.